The 20 T cell receptor beta chains reported below all come from one sample, sequenced in a study of shared clonotypes between healthy human individuals. Only in-frame clones appear in the TCRdb table, and some are missing; sequencing was by immunoSEQ multiplex PCR. Counted here are over a million clones, 78% occurring once; the ten biggest clones make up roughly 0.56%. Sequenced sample: memory CD4+ T cells from PBMCs. As to subset: CD45RA-negative fraction. These receptors came from a man aged 18 to 29 in good health. Some clones in this sample may be carry-over from other donors' samples.

This chain links TRBV6-1 with TRBJ2-7; D not resolved. V was pared by 4 bases and J by 6 bases, with 7 bases between. The CDR3 covers 11 residues. Germline values: CDR1 MNHNS, CDR2 SASEGT. The CDR3: CASSVRSEQYF. The CDR3 DNA reads TGTGCCAGCAGTGTGAGGTCCGAGCAGTACTTC.

The rearrangement joins TRBV29-1 to TRBJ1-4; D is possibly TRBD1 (6 bases). This CDR3 is 13 amino acids long. The V gene's germline CDR1 is SQVTM and CDR2 ANQGSEA. The V end lost 7 bases, the J end lost 7 bases, and 16 bases lay between the germline ends. The CDR3 DNA reads TGCAGCGCGTCGCGGGGGCTGGGTGAAAAACTGTTTTTT. It translates to CSASRGLGEKLFF.

The chain carries TRBV5-5 and TRBJ1-3; 7 nucleotides match TRBD1. Per germline, CDR1 SGHKS and CDR2 YYEKEE (reference sequence). The CDR3 spans 17 residues. V lost 0 bases and J lost 0; bases outside the gene matches: 6. CDR3 region: CASSLAQGGSSGNTIYF. In DNA, the CDR3 is TGTGCCAGCAGCTTGGCGCAGGGGGGATCCTCTGGAAACACCATATATTTT.

V gene TRBV21-1 combines with J gene TRBJ1-1. TRBV21-1 is an annotated pseudogene. The CDR3 has 13 residues. CDR3 residues: CASSSPMNTEAFF. The CDR3 region has the DNA TGTGCCAGCAGCTCACCGATGAACACTGAAGCTTTCTTT.

This clone was seen a single time. The rearrangement links TRBV30 to TRBJ2-5; TRBD1 matches 7 bases. The J call could be wrong; TRBJ2-7 is a better fit for the DNA end. Germline assignment: CDR1 GTSNPN and CDR2 SVGIG (reference sequence). This CDR3 spans 13 amino acids. The CDR3 is CAWSVGTVYEQYF. The CDR3 nucleotides read TGTGCCTGGAGTGTCGGGACAGTCTACGAGCAGTACTTC.

The rearrangement links TRBV28 to TRBJ2-2; 8 nucleotides match TRBD2. V lost 10 bases to trimming and J lost 1 base; unmatched junction nucleotides: 5. Per the germline V gene, CDR1 is MDHEN and CDR2 is SYDVKM. The CDR3 spans 14 residues. CDR3 region: CAIGREVNTGELFF. CDR3 in DNA: TGTGCCATCGGGCGGGAGGTGAACACCGGGGAGCTGTTTTTT. Supplemented by reference TRBV28 and TRBJ2-2, the full variable domain reads DVKVTQSSRYLVKRTGEKVFLECVQDMDHENMFWYRQDPGLGLRLIYFSYDVKMKEKGDIPEGYSVSREKKERFSLILESASTNQTSMYLCAIGREVNTGELFFGEGSRLTVL.

This clone was seen more than once but under ten times. This specimen includes other DNA sequences encoding the same CDR3. This chain links TRBV29-1 with TRBJ1-4; no firm D call. V gave up 4 bases and J gave up 8 bases, with 8 bases separating them. Germline V gene sequence: CDR1 SQVTM, CDR2 ANQGSEA. CDR3 length equals 11 residues. CDR3 protein: CSVGGSEKLFF. Written as DNA, the CDR3 is TGCAGCGTTGGAGGTTCAGAAAAACTGTTTTTT.

The chain couples TRBV19 to TRBJ2-1; 7 bases match TRBD2. The germline gives CDR1 LNHDA, CDR2 SQIVND (reference sequence). The CDR3 contains 17 residues. V shed 3 bases, J shed 5 bases, and the junction held 13 bases outside the gene matches. CDR3 loop: CASSIVSGGSLDNEQFF. In DNA, the CDR3 is TGTGCCAGTAGTATTGTGAGCGGCGGGAGTCTCGACAATGAGCAGTTCTTC.

This clone was detected once. The chain recombines TRBV7-9 with TRBJ2-7; the D gene is possibly TRBD2 (6 bases). The CDR3 is made up of 15 amino acids. The germline V and J ends were trimmed by 0 bases and 2 bases, with 11 bases remaining between them. The germline V gene encodes CDR1 SEHNR and CDR2 FQNEAQ (reference sequence). The CDR3: CASSLAQGGTYEQYF. The CDR3 DNA follows: TGTGCCAGCAGCTTAGCGCAGGGAGGCACCTACGAGCAGTACTTC.

About this clone: Within the sample, other DNA sequences also encode this same CDR3. The J gene is TRBJ2-2, the V gene TRBV5-4; 7 nucleotides match TRBD1. The junction had 6 bases not matched to a gene; V was cut back by 4 bases and J by 3 bases. The CDR3 spans 15 residues. The germline gives CDR1 SGHNT, CDR2 YYREEE (reference sequence). The CDR3 DNA sequence: TGTGCCAGCAGCCCAAGACAGGGAGACACCGGGGAGCTGTTTTTT. This sequence encodes CASSPRQGDTGELFF.

The rearrangement links TRBV5-6 to TRBJ2-4; 7 positions match TRBD1. Per germline, CDR1 SGHDT and CDR2 YYEEEE. The CDR3 runs to 13 residues. V dropped 3 bases and J dropped 5; count of bases not matched to a gene: 2. The CDR3 sequence is CASSYGTENIQYF. The DNA of the CDR3 is TGTGCCAGCAGCTACGGGACAGAAAACATTCAGTACTTC.

The chain uses TRBV28 and TRBJ1-4; 11 bases line up with TRBD1. With 7 bases clipped from V and 0 bases from J, the junction kept 1 base outside the gene matches. The CDR3 has 15 amino acids. The germline CDR1 and CDR2 sequences are MDHEN and SYDVKM. The CDR3, as DNA: TGTGCCAGCAAGGGACAGGGGGCAACTAATGAAAAACTGTTTTTT. Encoded protein: CASKGQGATNEKLFF.

This clone was recorded a few times. Other DNA variants within this sample encode the same CDR3. The gene calls are TRBV29-1 and TRBJ2-1; the match to TRBD2 covers 13 bases. Germline values: CDR1 SQVTM, CDR2 ANQGSEA. The CDR3 has 15 amino acids. V trimming: 3 bases; J trimming: 1 base; junction bases outside the gene matches: 0. CDR3 amino acids: CSVEGLAGSYNEQFF. The CDR3 DNA reads as TGCAGCGTTGAGGGACTAGCGGGATCCTACAATGAGCAGTTCTTC.

V gene TRBV28 combines with J gene TRBJ2-5; D may be TRBD2 (7 bases). Germline CDR1 MDHEN, CDR2 SYDVKM. Trimming cost V 8 bases and J 2 bases, with 24 bases left between them. This CDR3 region has 17 residues. Written as DNA, the CDR3 is TGTGCCAGCCAAACCGCGTGGGGGGGCAGACGTCAAGAGACCCAGTACTTC. This sequence encodes CASQTAWGGRRQETQYF.

The chain carries TRBV7-2 and TRBJ1-3; D is unresolved. In germline, CDR1 is SGHTA, CDR2 FQGNSA. The CDR3 totals 16 residues. The V and J ends lost 3 bases and 0 bases respectively, with 12 bases between them. The CDR3 protein is CASSFSLVGSGNTIYF. CDR3 DNA sequence: TGTGCCAGCAGCTTCTCCCTTGTAGGCTCTGGAAACACCATATATTTT.

This chain joins TRBV27 and TRBJ2-1; 15 bases line up with TRBD2. V was pared by 1 base and J by 7 bases, with 5 bases of the junction left unmatched. This CDR3 is 17 amino acids long. The V gene's germline CDR1 is MNHEY and CDR2 SMNVEV (reference sequence). As DNA, the CDR3 is TGTGCCAGCAGTTTATATCCAGGGACTAGCGGGAGGAATGAGCAGTTCTTC. This codes for CASSLYPGTSGRNEQFF.

The V gene is TRBV29-1, the J gene TRBJ2-7; no clear D gene. Germline V CDR1 and CDR2: SQVTM, ANQGSEA. V was trimmed by 7 bases and J by 2 bases, leaving 15 bases between them. This CDR3 has 13 amino acids. DNA of the CDR3: TGCAGCGGGAGTGGCGCGGCGACCTACGAGCAGTACTTC. This codes for CSGSGAATYEQYF.

This chain joins TRBV12-5 and TRBJ2-1; D is perhaps TRBD1 (5 bases). V shed 0 bases and J shed 10 bases, with 10 bases lying between them. The CDR3 length is 13 residues. Per the germline V gene, CDR1 is LGHNT and CDR2 is FRNRAP. The CDR3 loop is CASGLVLQAEQFF. The CDR3 nucleotides read TGTGCTAGTGGTTTGGTCTTACAGGCCGAGCAGTTCTTC.

V is TRBV5-6 and J is TRBJ1-1; D gene unclear. The germline V gene has CDR1 SGHDT and CDR2 YYEEEE. The CDR3 consists of 15 residues. The V end lost 0 bases, the J end lost 4 bases, and 13 bases lay between the germline ends. CDR3 in DNA: TGTGCCAGCAGCTTGGGGGCCGGATATGGCACTGAAGCTTTCTTT. This encodes CASSLGAGYGTEAFF. The full variable domain, its missing parts supplied by reference TRBV5-6 and TRBJ1-1, is DAGVTQSPTHLIKTRGQQVTLRCSPKSGHDTVSWYQQALGQGPQFIFQYYEEEERQRGNFPDRFSGHQFPNYSSELNVNALLLGDSALYLCASSLGAGYGTEAFFGQGTRLTVV.

The CDR3 nucleotides read TGTGCCAGTAGAGCGCAGGGGGGCACTGAAGCTTTCTTT. Protein sequence: CASRAQGGTEAFF. The chain employs TRBV19 and TRBJ1-1, with 7 bases fitting TRBD1. CDR3 length: 13 residues. Losses at the gene ends were 6 bases for V and 4 bases for J; bases not matched to a gene: 5. CDR1 LNHDA and CDR2 SQIVND come from the germline V gene (reference sequence). The whole variable domain, filled in from reference TRBV19 and TRBJ1-1, reads DGGITQSPKYLFRKEGQNVTLSCEQNLNHDAMYWYRQDPGQGLRLIYYSQIVNDFQKGDIAEGYSVSREKKESFPLTVTSAQKNPTAFYLCASRAQGGTEAFFGQGTRLTVV.